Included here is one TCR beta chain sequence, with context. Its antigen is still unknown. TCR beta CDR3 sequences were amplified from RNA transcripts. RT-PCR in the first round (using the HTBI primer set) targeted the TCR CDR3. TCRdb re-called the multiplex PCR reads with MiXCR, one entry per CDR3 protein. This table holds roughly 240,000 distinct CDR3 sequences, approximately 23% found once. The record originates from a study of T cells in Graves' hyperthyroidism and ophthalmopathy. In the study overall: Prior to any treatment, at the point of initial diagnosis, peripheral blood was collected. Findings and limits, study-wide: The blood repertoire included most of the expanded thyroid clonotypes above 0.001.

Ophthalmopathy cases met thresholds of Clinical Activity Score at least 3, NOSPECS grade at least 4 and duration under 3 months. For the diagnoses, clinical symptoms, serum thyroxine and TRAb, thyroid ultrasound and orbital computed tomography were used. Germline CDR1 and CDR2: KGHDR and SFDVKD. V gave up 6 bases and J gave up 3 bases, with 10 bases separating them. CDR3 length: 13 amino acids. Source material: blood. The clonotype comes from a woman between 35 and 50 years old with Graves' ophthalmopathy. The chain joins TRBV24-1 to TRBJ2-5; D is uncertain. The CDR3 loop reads CATSLQREETQYF. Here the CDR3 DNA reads TGTGCCACCAGTTTGCAACGGGAAGAGACCCAGTACTTC.